These 27 T cell receptor beta chains share one sample of origin, sequenced in a study of immune evolution from preneoplasia to lung adenocarcinoma. Some clones are missing from TCRdb's copy, which holds only in-frame ones; the method was immunoSEQ multiplex PCR. The data contain about 27,000 clones, around 74% of them singletons. The sequenced sample was FFPE invasive lung adenocarcinoma tissue. The receptors stem from a person between 55 and 69 years old with invasive lung adenocarcinoma. Some clones in this sample may be carry-over from other donors' samples.

The chain couples TRBV9 to TRBJ1-4, with unresolved D. Trimming took off 3 bases at V and 4 bases at J, with 10 bases between the two ends. Germline-derived CDR1 and CDR2 are SGDLS and YYNGEE. CDR3 length: 14 residues. CDR3 residues: CASSGGQINEKLFF. The CDR3 DNA sequence: TGTGCCAGCAGCGGTGGGCAGATTAATGAAAAACTGTTTTTT. Together with reference TRBV9 and TRBJ1-4, the CDR3 gives the full variable domain: DSGVTQTPKHLITATGQRVTLRCSPRSGDLSVYWYQQSLDQGLQFLIQYYNGEERAKGNILERFSAQQFPDLHSELNLSSLELGDSALYFCASSGGQINEKLFFGSGTQLSVL.

This chain joins TRBV29-1 and TRBJ2-3; TRBD2 aligns across 8 bases. From germline, CDR1 is SQVTM and CDR2 ANQGSEA. Unmatched junction bases numbered 9, after V lost 6 bases and J lost 1 base. The CDR3 spans 15 residues. The CDR3 spells CSVAPLAGRTDTQYF. CDR3 DNA sequence: TGCAGCGTAGCACCCTTAGCGGGACGCACAGATACGCAGTATTTT.

CDR3 sequence: CASNHPGQGNTEAFF. The CDR3, as DNA: TGTGCCAGCAATCATCCGGGACAGGGAAACACTGAAGCTTTCTTT. The chain joins TRBV2 to TRBJ1-1, with 9 bases aligning to TRBD1. Germline CDR1 and CDR2: SNHLY and FYNNEI. V shed 7 bases, J shed 2 bases, and the junction held 8 bases outside the gene matches. CDR3 length: 15 residues. Supplemented by reference TRBV2 and TRBJ1-1, the full variable domain reads EPEVTQTPSHQVTQMGQEVILRCVPISNHLYFYWYRQILGQKVEFLVSFYNNEISEKSEIFDDQFSVERPDGSNFTLKIRSTKLEDSAMYFCASNHPGQGNTEAFFGQGTRLTVV.

This rearrangement joins TRBV9 to TRBJ2-2, with D tentatively TRBD1 (5 bases). Per the germline V gene, CDR1 is SGDLS and CDR2 is YYNGEE. V lost 4 bases to trimming and J lost 1 base, with 11 bases between them. The CDR3 has 15 residues. The CDR3 DNA reads as TGTGCCAGCAGCCCAATGGACAAGAACACCGGGGAGCTGTTTTTT. Translated, it gives CASSPMDKNTGELFF.

The V call is TRBV30, the J call TRBJ2-7; 13 nucleotides line up with TRBD2. The CDR3 has 14 amino acids. Germline lookup yields CDR1 GTSNPN and CDR2 SVGIG (reference sequence). Germline trimming cut 5 bases from V and 5 bases from J; bases unmatched to any gene: 6. Written as DNA, the CDR3 is TGTGCCTGGTCAACCACTAGCGGGAGGGACGAGCAGTACTTC. It codes for CAWSTTSGRDEQYF.

The chain is built from TRBV7-9 and TRBJ1-2; D remains ambiguous. The CDR3 totals 11 residues. V shed 2 bases and J shed 5 bases, with 3 bases lying between them. Germline CDR1 SEHNR, CDR2 FQNEAQ (reference sequence). CDR3 amino acids: CASSLKYGYTF. The CDR3 DNA reads TGTGCCAGCAGCTTAAAGTATGGCTACACCTTC.

J is TRBJ2-1 and V is TRBV2; TRBD1 aligns across 7 bases. V lost 3 bases to trimming and J lost 15 bases; unmatched junction nucleotides: 8. Germline CDR1 is SNHLY and CDR2 is FYNNEI. The CDR3 is 12 amino acids. CDR3 nucleotides: TGTGCCAGCAGTGACCGGGACAGCATCGGGTTCTTC. Encoded protein: CASSDRDSIGFF. Complete variable domain (other parts from reference TRBV2 and TRBJ2-1): EPEVTQTPSHQVTQMGQEVILRCVPISNHLYFYWYRQILGQKVEFLVSFYNNEISEKSEIFDDQFSVERPDGSNFTLKIRSTKLEDSAMYFCASSDRDSIGFFGPGTRLTVL.

The genes are TRBV30 and TRBJ2-1, with 8 bases fitting TRBD1. The J segment lost 7 bases and the V segment lost 3 bases, leaving 17 bases of the junction unmatched. The CDR3 totals 17 residues. The V gene's germline CDR1 is GTSNPN and CDR2 SVGIG (reference sequence). Written as DNA, the CDR3 is TGTGCCTGGAGCCCTTTTAGGGGACAGGTTAATAGAAATGAGCAGTTCTTC. It translates to CAWSPFRGQVNRNEQFF.

V gene TRBV5-1 combines with J gene TRBJ2-7; the D gene is possibly TRBD2 (6 bases). This CDR3 spans 14 amino acids. The V gene lost 0 bases and the J gene lost 7 bases, with 14 bases spanning the gap. The germline V gene has CDR1 SGHRS and CDR2 YFSETQ. For the CDR3, the DNA is TGCGCCAGCAGCTTGGGTCCGGGGGATAGGGAGCAGTACTTC. It codes for CASSLGPGDREQYF.

The rearrangement uses TRBV12-5 and TRBJ2-1, with D perhaps TRBD1 or TRBD2 (5 bases each). Germline CDR1 is LGHNT and CDR2 is FRNRAP. There are 12 residues in the CDR3. The V end lost 8 bases, the J end lost 8 bases, and 13 bases lay between the germline ends. This CDR3 reads CASRGWGDEQFF. Here the CDR3 DNA reads TGTGCTAGTCGGGGTTGGGGCGATGAGCAGTTCTTC.

V is TRBV30 and J is TRBJ2-3; TRBD1 might be the D (5 bases). Trimming stripped 3 bases from V and 2 bases from J, with 12 bases between. CDR1 GTSNPN and CDR2 SVGIG come from the germline V gene (reference sequence). This CDR3 is built from 14 residues. The CDR3 nucleotides read TGTGCCTGGAGCGTATGGGGCAACACAGATACGCAGTATTTT. Amino acids: CAWSVWGNTDTQYF.

This clone occurred a few times. The chain employs TRBV2 and TRBJ1-2; the D is unclear. This CDR3 is 16 amino acids long. Trimming shortened V by 3 bases and J by 0 bases, and 14 bases separated the two germline ends. The germline V gene has CDR1 SNHLY and CDR2 FYNNEI. The CDR3 sequence: CASSDKGSGANYGYTF. CDR3 DNA sequence: TGTGCCAGCAGTGACAAGGGATCGGGAGCTAACTATGGCTACACCTTC. Variable domain in full (rest from reference TRBV2 and TRBJ1-2): EPEVTQTPSHQVTQMGQEVILRCVPISNHLYFYWYRQILGQKVEFLVSFYNNEISEKSEIFDDQFSVERPDGSNFTLKIRSTKLEDSAMYFCASSDKGSGANYGYTFGSGTRLTVV.

The J gene is TRBJ2-2, the V gene TRBV9; 10 nucleotides align to TRBD2. The CDR3 has 15 residues. Unmatched junction bases numbered 1, after V lost 3 bases and J lost 2 bases. Germline V gene data show CDR1 as SGDLS and CDR2 as YYNGEE. Written as DNA, the CDR3 is TGTGCCAGCAGCGGACTAGCGGGTAACACCGGGGAGCTGTTTTTT. It is translated as CASSGLAGNTGELFF. Combining the CDR3 with reference TRBV9 and TRBJ2-2 gives the whole variable domain DSGVTQTPKHLITATGQRVTLRCSPRSGDLSVYWYQQSLDQGLQFLIQYYNGEERAKGNILERFSAQQFPDLHSELNLSSLELGDSALYFCASSGLAGNTGELFFGEGSRLTVL.

The chain joins TRBV28 to TRBJ2-7; 8 nucleotides line up with TRBD1. The germline V gene encodes CDR1 MDHEN and CDR2 SYDVKM. This CDR3 is built from 15 residues. J gave up 7 bases and V 2 bases, and 10 bases lay outside the gene matches. This CDR3 reads CASSLRGQAVLEQYF. CDR3 in DNA: TGTGCCAGCAGTTTAAGGGGACAGGCCGTCTTGGAGCAGTACTTC.

Remarks on this clone: Other DNA sequences in this specimen translate into the identical CDR3. This sequence joins TRBV19 and TRBJ2-7; D not resolved. Germline V CDR1 and CDR2: LNHDA, SQIVND (reference sequence). The CDR3 loop spans 15 amino acids. V was shortened by 1 base and J by 0 bases, with 10 bases between the two germline ends. CDR3 region: CASSIGAGTSYEQYF. The CDR3 DNA reads TGTGCCAGTAGTATAGGGGCCGGAACCTCCTACGAGCAGTACTTC.

This chain joins TRBV21-1 and TRBJ2-6; the DNA was not compared with TRBD1, the D call given in the table. TRBV21-1 is annotated as a pseudogene. CDR3 length equals 21 residues. The DNA of the CDR3 is TGTGCCAGCACCCACGAACCGGGACAGGGGGGACCACCCTCTGGGGCCAACGTCCTGACTTTC. Its translation is CASTHEPGQGGPPSGANVLTF.

The rearrangement links TRBV6-6 to TRBJ1-2, with TRBD1 matching 9 bases. This CDR3 contains 16 residues. V shed 5 bases, J shed 2 bases, and the junction held 9 bases outside the gene matches. The germline CDR1 and CDR2 sequences are MNHNY and SVGAGI (reference sequence). The CDR3 nucleotides read TGTGCCAGCAGTAACCGGGACAGGGCCGTCAACTATGGCTACACCTTC. This encodes CASSNRDRAVNYGYTF.

The chain recombines TRBV6-5 with TRBJ2-2, with a weak D call TRBD2 (5 bases). Germline-derived CDR1 and CDR2 are MNHEY and SVGAGI. V was cut by 6 bases and J by 7 bases, with 9 bases left in between. The CDR3 is 12 residues long. The CDR3 nucleotides are TGTGCCAGCAGCCTAGCAGTCGGGGAGCTGTTTTTT. This codes for CASSLAVGELFF.

This chain links TRBV12-5 with TRBJ1-1, with D tentatively TRBD1 (5 bases). The CDR3 covers 17 residues. Trimming took 0 bases from V and 1 from J, leaving 15 bases between them. Germline values: CDR1 LGHNT, CDR2 FRNRAP. CDR3 nucleotides: TGTGCTAGTGGTTTGGTGGGGGGTGGGCAGCCGAACACTGAAGCTTTCTTT. Amino acid sequence: CASGLVGGGQPNTEAFF.

Written as DNA, the CDR3 is TGTGCCAGCAGGCTCTTGGACAGGATGAAAGATACGCAGTATTTT. Residues: CASRLLDRMKDTQYF. V usage is TRBV5-6 and J usage is TRBJ2-3, with 7 positions matching TRBD1. This CDR3 spans 15 amino acids. V trimming: 5 bases; J trimming: 5 bases; junction bases outside the gene matches: 11. Germline V gene data show CDR1 as SGHDT and CDR2 as YYEEEE.

The table lists this clone with a count of one. The chain recombines TRBV11-3 with TRBJ2-7; 7 positions agree with TRBD1. This CDR3 has 15 residues. Germline loops: CDR1 SGHNT, CDR2 YENEEA. The V gene end was trimmed by 2 bases and the J gene end by 5 bases; junction bases not matched to a gene: 9. CDR3 DNA: TGTGCCAGCAGCTTATATAGGGGGCGCATGAACGAGCAGTACTTC. It specifies CASSLYRGRMNEQYF.

The table lists this clone with a few counts. The gene calls are TRBV14 and TRBJ1-1, with D tentatively TRBD1 (5 bases). The CDR3 loop spans 15 amino acids. The V end lost 4 bases, the J end lost 0 bases, and 12 bases lay between the germline ends. Germline CDR1 is SGHDN and CDR2 is FVKESK. CDR3 sequence: CASSLSLRVNTEAFF. Here the CDR3 DNA reads TGTGCCAGCAGCCTCAGCCTCAGGGTGAACACTGAAGCTTTCTTT.

The chain combines TRBV27 with TRBJ1-5; a possible D gene is TRBD1 (5 bases). The germline CDR1 and CDR2 sequences are MNHEY and SMNVEV (reference sequence). The CDR3 contains 12 residues. The V end was cut by 6 bases, the J end by 5 bases, with 8 bases between. The CDR3 DNA follows: TGTGCCAGCAGCTTCAGGGATCAGCCCCAGCATTTT. Translating gives CASSFRDQPQHF.

The chain links TRBV10-3 to TRBJ2-7; TRBD2 aligns across 8 bases. Germline V gene sequence: CDR1 ENHRY, CDR2 SYGVKD. The length of the CDR3 is 13 residues. V dropped 6 bases and J dropped 5; count of bases not matched to a gene: 6. The DNA for the CDR3 is TGTGCCATCAGAAGCGGGAGCACCGACGAGCAGTACTTC. This codes for CAIRSGSTDEQYF.

The chain joins TRBV28 to TRBJ2-6, with 12 nucleotides matching TRBD2. Germline V lookup: CDR1 MDHEN, CDR2 SYDVKM. After removal of 8 bases from V and 3 bases from J, the junction contained 8 bases not matched to a gene. This CDR3 is 17 amino acids long. CDR3 amino acids: CASYPSGRAGGANVLTF. The CDR3, as DNA: TGTGCCAGCTATCCTAGCGGGAGGGCCGGTGGGGCCAACGTCCTGACTTTC. Looking up the rest from reference TRBV28 and TRBJ2-6 gives the full variable domain: DVKVTQSSRYLVKRTGEKVFLECVQDMDHENMFWYRQDPGLGLRLIYFSYDVKMKEKGDIPEGYSVSREKKERFSLILESASTNQTSMYLCASYPSGRAGGANVLTFGAGSRLTVL.

This chain uses TRBV4-1 with TRBJ1-2; D not resolved. Germline V gene lookup returns CDR1 MGHRA and CDR2 YSYEKL. There are 16 residues in the CDR3. The V gene lost 0 bases and the J gene lost 4 bases, with 15 bases spanning the gap. The CDR3 region is CASSQEEGPNPYGYTF. CDR3 nucleotide sequence: TGCGCCAGCAGCCAAGAAGAAGGTCCAAACCCCTATGGCTACACCTTC.

This clone was counted only a few times. This chain connects TRBV5-1 to TRBJ2-3; maybe TRBD1 (6 bases). Germline V CDR1 and CDR2: SGHRS, YFSETQ. Trimming took off 5 bases at V and 0 bases at J, with 7 bases between the two ends. The CDR3 extends over 13 amino acids. Written as DNA, the CDR3 is TGCGCCAGCAGGGACAGTAGCACAGATACGCAGTATTTT. It is translated as CASRDSSTDTQYF.